This TCR beta chain was identified during a study of immune characterization of retroperitoneal liposarcoma. The germline V gene has CDR1 MRHNA and CDR2 SNTAGT. V was cut by 8 bases and J by 4 bases, with 13 bases left in between. CDR3 length: 13 residues. From the PCR reads, TCRdb called clonotypes with MiXCR, one entry per CDR3 protein. The data contain approximately 9,700 distinct CDR3 sequences, about 30% of them singletons. The sequence derives from a male donor with retroperitoneal liposarcoma. The chain employs TRBV6-4 and TRBJ2-3; perhaps TRBD1 as D (6 bases). The sequenced sample consisted of tumor tissue. This chain's CDR3 is CASGQPGADTQYF. The CDR3 DNA reads TGTGCCAGCGGACAGCCAGGGGCAGATACGCAGTATTTT.